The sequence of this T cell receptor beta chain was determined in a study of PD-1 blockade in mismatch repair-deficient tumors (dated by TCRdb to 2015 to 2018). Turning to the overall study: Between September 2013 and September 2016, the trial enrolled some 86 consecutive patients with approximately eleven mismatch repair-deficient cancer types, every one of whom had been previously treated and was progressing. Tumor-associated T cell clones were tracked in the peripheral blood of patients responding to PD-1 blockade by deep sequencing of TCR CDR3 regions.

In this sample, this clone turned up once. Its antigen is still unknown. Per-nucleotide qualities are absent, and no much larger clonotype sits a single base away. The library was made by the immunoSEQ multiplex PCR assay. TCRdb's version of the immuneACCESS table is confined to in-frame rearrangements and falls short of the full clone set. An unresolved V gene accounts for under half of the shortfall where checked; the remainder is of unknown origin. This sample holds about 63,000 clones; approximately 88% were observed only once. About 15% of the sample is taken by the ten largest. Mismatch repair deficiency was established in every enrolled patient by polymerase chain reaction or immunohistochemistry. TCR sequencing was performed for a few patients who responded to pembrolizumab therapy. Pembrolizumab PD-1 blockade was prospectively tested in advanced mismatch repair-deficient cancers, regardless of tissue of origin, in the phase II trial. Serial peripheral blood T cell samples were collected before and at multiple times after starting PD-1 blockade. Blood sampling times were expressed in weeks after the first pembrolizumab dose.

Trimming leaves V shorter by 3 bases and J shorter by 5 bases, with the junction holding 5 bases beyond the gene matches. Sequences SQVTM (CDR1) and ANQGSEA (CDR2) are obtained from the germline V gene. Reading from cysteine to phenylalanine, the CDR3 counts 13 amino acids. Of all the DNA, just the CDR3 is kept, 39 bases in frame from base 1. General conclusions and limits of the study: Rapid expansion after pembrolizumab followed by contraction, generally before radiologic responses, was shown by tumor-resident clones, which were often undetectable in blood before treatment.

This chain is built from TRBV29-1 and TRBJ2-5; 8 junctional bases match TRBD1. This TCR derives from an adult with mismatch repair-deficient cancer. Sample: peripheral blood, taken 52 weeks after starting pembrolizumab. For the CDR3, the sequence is CSVETGAGETQYF. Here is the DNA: TGCAGCGTTGAGACAGGGGCCGGCGAGACCCAGTACTTC.